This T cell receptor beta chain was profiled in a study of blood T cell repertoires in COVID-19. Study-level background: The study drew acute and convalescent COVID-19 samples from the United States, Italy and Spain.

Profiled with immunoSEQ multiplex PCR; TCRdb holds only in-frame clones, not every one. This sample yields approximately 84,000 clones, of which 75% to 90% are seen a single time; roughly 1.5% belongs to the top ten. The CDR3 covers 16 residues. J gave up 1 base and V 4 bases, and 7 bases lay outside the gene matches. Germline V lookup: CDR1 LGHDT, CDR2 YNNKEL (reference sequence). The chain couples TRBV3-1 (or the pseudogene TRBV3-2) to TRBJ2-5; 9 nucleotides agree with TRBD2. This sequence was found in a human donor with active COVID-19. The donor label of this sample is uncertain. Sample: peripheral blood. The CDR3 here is CASSPRISGGQETQYF. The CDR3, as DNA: TGTGCCAGCAGCCCCCGTATTAGCGGGGGCCAAGAGACCCAGTACTTC.